Listed here are 19 T cell receptor beta chains from one sample, sequenced in a study of regulatory T cells in long-lasting Graves disease (dated by TCRdb to 2020 to 2022). Library generation was performed with multiplex PCR. Data came from an Illumina HiSeq 4000. iRepertoire HTBI primers and Arm-PCR amplification of CDR3 regions were used to construct TCR beta libraries. TCRdb reran the public reads through fastp at Q25 and MiXCR, keeping productive beta chains. Each CDR3 protein appears once, grouped with its most common genes and DNA. The sample data list about 460,000 distinct CDR3 sequences, and approximately 23% of these were observed just once. Jointly, the top ten make up about 12% of the sample. In light of the paper, this sample's time point label describes: persistent/refractory GD, antithyroid drugs over 5 years with positive TRAb. RNA was extracted from PBMCs in TRIzol for both TCR sequencing and RNA sequencing.

The material sequenced was peripheral blood mononuclear cells (PBMCs), taken when the disease was refractory, from a patient treated with antithyroid drugs. These receptor sequences come from a female donor with Graves disease.

V usage is TRBV5-1 and J usage is TRBJ1-2; D gene unclear. With 7 bases removed from V and 1 base from J, the gap between germline ends came to 23 bases. The CDR3 sequence is 17 residues long. The germline gives CDR1 SGHRS, CDR2 YFSETQ. This CDR3 is CASGPASRFTDNYGYTF. The CDR3 DNA is TGCGCCAGCGGCCCCGCTTCCCGATTCACCGATAACTATGGCTACACCTTC.

This clonotype showed up just a few times. The chain employs TRBV7-3 and TRBJ2-7; D not resolved. This CDR3 is built from 14 residues. Germline V lookup: CDR1 SGHTA, CDR2 FQGTGA. V was shortened by 2 bases and J by 5 bases, with 13 bases between the two germline ends. The CDR3 spells CASSLSVRVNEQYF. The CDR3 nucleotides are TGTGCCAGCAGCTTATCTGTCCGGGTCAACGAGCAGTACTTC.

This clonotype came up a few times. The chain links TRBV15 to TRBJ1-2; 7 bases align to TRBD1. This CDR3 is built from 15 residues. CDR1 is LNHNV and CDR2 is YYDKDF in the germline V gene (reference sequence). V shed 4 bases, J shed 1 base, and the junction held 6 bases outside the gene matches. The CDR3 is CATSKGTEFNYGYTF. The DNA of the CDR3 is TGTGCCACCAGCAAAGGGACAGAATTTAACTATGGCTACACCTTC.

This clonotype came up many times. CDR3 region: CASSLNGVDGYTF. The CDR3 DNA follows: TGTGCCAGCAGTTTAAACGGGGTCGATGGCTACACCTTC. The chain joins TRBV12-3 or TRBV12-4 to TRBJ1-2; D gene unclear. Trimming removed 2 bases from V and 6 bases from J, with 10 bases in between. The CDR3 consists of 13 residues.

The count of this clonotype is one. The chain recombines TRBV5-1 with TRBJ2-2; a weak D match, TRBD2 (5 bases). The germline gives CDR1 SGHRS, CDR2 YFSETQ. The CDR3 covers 15 residues. V lost 0 bases and J lost 5, with 11 bases in between. The CDR3 DNA reads as TGCGCCAGCAGCTTGGCCGCGTCGGGGACCGGGGAGCTGTTTTTT. Amino acid sequence: CASSLAASGTGELFF.

CDR3 coding DNA: TGCGCCAGCAGCCGGGGGGGAGTGAGCTCTGGAAACACCATATATTTT. Encoded protein: CASSRGGVSSGNTIYF. The V and J genes are TRBV5-1 and TRBJ1-3; maybe TRBD1 (5 bases). The CDR3 has 16 residues. In germline, CDR1 is SGHRS, CDR2 YFSETQ. The ends were cut back, 4 bases at V and 0 bases at J, with 14 bases in the middle.

This clonotype was counted many times. This chain uses TRBV12-3 or TRBV12-4 with TRBJ1-1; D gene uncertain. V dropped 5 bases and J dropped 2 bases, with 9 bases sitting between them. The CDR3 has 13 amino acids. CDR3 sequence (DNA): TGTGCCAGCAGTCTCAGCTCCAACACTGAAGCTTTCTTT. Translating it yields CASSLSSNTEAFF.

The V call is TRBV5-4, the J call TRBJ2-2; D unresolved. V lost 1 base to trimming and J lost 3 bases, with 22 bases between them. The CDR3 has 19 amino acids. Germline V gene lookup returns CDR1 SGHNT and CDR2 YYREEE (reference sequence). CDR3 amino acids: CASSLSKITFWPHTGELFF. CDR3 DNA sequence: TGTGCCAGCAGCTTGAGCAAGATCACATTCTGGCCGCACACCGGGGAGCTGTTTTTT. The whole variable domain, remainder taken from reference TRBV5-4 and TRBJ2-2, is ETGVTQSPTHLIKTRGQQVTLRCSSQSGHNTVSWYQQALGQGPQFIFQYYREEENGRGNFPPRFSGLQFPNYSSELNVNALELDDSALYLCASSLSKITFWPHTGELFFGEGSRLTVL.

J is TRBJ2-1 and V is TRBV20-1, with 9 bases lining up with TRBD2. Trimming at V came to 3 bases and at J to 4 bases, leaving 7 bases not matched to a gene. CDR1 is DFQATT and CDR2 is SNEGSKA in the germline V gene (reference sequence). The CDR3 has 15 amino acids. The CDR3 region has the DNA TGCAGTGCTAGCGTTAGCGGGAGCGAGTACAATGAGCAGTTCTTC. Its translation: CSASVSGSEYNEQFF.

This clonotype came up a few times. The chain couples TRBV7-6 to TRBJ2-7; D is tentatively TRBD1 or TRBD2 (5 bases each). The CDR3 is 16 amino acids. Trimming shortened V by 5 bases and J by 3 bases, and 20 bases separated the two germline ends. Germline CDR1 SGHVS, CDR2 FNYEAQ. The CDR3, as DNA: TGTGCCAGCAGCCCAATGTGGGACGGCCAAAACTACGAGCAGTACTTC. As protein: CASSPMWDGQNYEQYF.

This chain joins TRBV27 and TRBJ1-5; D is uncertain. The CDR3 runs 13 residues. CDR1 and CDR2 (germline): MNHEY, SMNVEV (reference sequence). V was cut by 2 bases and J by 7 bases, with 9 bases left in between. CDR3 residues: CASSLGSEQPQHF. The CDR3 nucleotides are TGTGCCAGCAGTTTAGGGTCGGAACAGCCCCAGCATTTT.

This clonotype was counted only a few times. The CDR3 nucleotides are TGTGCCTGGAGGGGGGGGATTAACACTGAAGCTTTCTTT. Translation: CAWRGGINTEAFF. This chain joins TRBV30 and TRBJ1-1; perhaps TRBD1 as D (5 bases). V lost 3 bases, J lost 2 bases, and 10 bases lay in between. The CDR3 covers 13 residues. Per germline, CDR1 GTSNPN and CDR2 SVGIG (reference sequence).

This clonotype was found many times. The gene calls are TRBV6-5 and TRBJ2-7; no definite D call. Germline CDR1 MNHEY, CDR2 SVGAGI. The CDR3 loop spans 13 amino acids. V was shortened by 0 bases and J by 0 bases, with 3 bases between the two germline ends. The CDR3: CASSYSRSYEQYF. The CDR3 coding sequence is TGTGCCAGCAGTTACTCCCGCTCCTACGAGCAGTACTTC.

This clonotype has ten or more counts. The rearrangement uses TRBV7-2 and TRBJ2-7, with 7 bases that match TRBD1. Germline V lookup: CDR1 SGHTA, CDR2 FQGNSA. J gave up 4 bases and V 5 bases, and 8 bases lay outside the gene matches. This CDR3 contains 14 residues. The CDR3 DNA is TGTGCCAGCAGCCGTCGACAGGGACCATACGAGCAGTACTTC. Translation: CASSRRQGPYEQYF. The entire variable domain, with the rest obtained from reference TRBV7-2 and TRBJ2-7, is as follows: GAGVSQSPSNKVTEKGKDVELRCDPISGHTALYWYRQSLGQGLEFLIYFQGNSAPDKSGLPSDRFSAERTGGSVSTLTIQRTQQEDSAVYLCASSRRQGPYEQYFGPGTRLTVT.

About this clonotype: A far larger clone is a single base away, which makes a read error likely. Here the CDR3 omits its conserved ending phenylalanine or tryptophan, so a read error is the likely source. The chain uses TRBV11-2 and TRBJ1-2, with 7 nucleotides matching TRBD1. The junction had 10 bases not matched to a gene; V was cut back by 5 bases and J by 7 bases. CDR1 is SGHAT, CDR2 FQNNGV, per germline. The CDR3 has 14 residues. As DNA, the CDR3 is TGTGCCAGCAGCCGTTTCGGGACAGATGGTGGCTACACCTAC. Translating it yields CASSRFGTDGGYTY.

This clonotype has a handful of counts. The chain is built from TRBV28 and TRBJ1-2, with D perhaps TRBD1 (5 bases). Germline V lookup: CDR1 MDHEN, CDR2 SYDVKM. This CDR3 is 14 amino acids long. Trimming pared 4 bases from V and 8 bases from J, leaving 17 bases between. Here the CDR3 reads CASSYDSGPSGYTF. The CDR3, as DNA: TGTGCCAGCAGTTATGACAGTGGGCCTAGCGGCTACACCTTC.

This clonotype was recorded many times. The chain uses TRBV7-2 and TRBJ2-7, with a tentative D call TRBD1 (5 bases). This CDR3 spans 14 amino acids. The germline gives CDR1 SGHTA, CDR2 FQGNSA. V was trimmed by 3 bases and J by 2 bases, leaving 11 bases between them. The CDR3 DNA follows: TGTGCCAGCAGCTTCCAGACAGCGCCCTACGAGCAGTACTTC. Protein product: CASSFQTAPYEQYF.

This clonotype was seen a handful of times. The chain recombines TRBV6-5 with TRBJ1-5; D unclear. Trimming shortened V by 2 bases and J by 1 base, and 9 bases separated the two germline ends. The CDR3 totals 15 residues. Germline V gene lookup returns CDR1 MNHEY and CDR2 SVGAGI. This CDR3 reads CASSYRAGSNQPQHF. The CDR3 DNA follows: TGTGCCAGCAGTTACAGGGCAGGCAGCAATCAGCCCCAGCATTTT.

The V and J genes are TRBV19 and TRBJ2-5; D is undetermined. This CDR3 contains 13 residues. Germline V gene lookup returns CDR1 LNHDA and CDR2 SQIVND (reference sequence). V lost 2 bases and J 5 bases, leaving 9 bases between the germline ends. CDR3 DNA: TGTGCCAGTAGTATAAGTATTGCGGAGACCCAGTACTTC. It encodes CASSISIAETQYF.